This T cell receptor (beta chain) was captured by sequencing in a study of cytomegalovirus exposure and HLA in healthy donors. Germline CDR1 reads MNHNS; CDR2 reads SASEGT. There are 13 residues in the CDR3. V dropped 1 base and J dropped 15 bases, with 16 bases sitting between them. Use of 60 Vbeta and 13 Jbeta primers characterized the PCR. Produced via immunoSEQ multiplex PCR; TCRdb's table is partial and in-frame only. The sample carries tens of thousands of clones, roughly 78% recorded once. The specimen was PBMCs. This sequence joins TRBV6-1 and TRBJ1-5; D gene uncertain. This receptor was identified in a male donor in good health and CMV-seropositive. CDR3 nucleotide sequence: TGTGCCAGCAGTGAAGGCCCCTACCGGGGTGGGCATTTT. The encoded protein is CASSEGPYRGGHF.